The 10 T cell receptor beta chains given below trace back to one sample, sequenced in a study of cytomegalovirus exposure and HLA in healthy donors (dated by TCRdb to 2016 to 2017). Library method: the immunoSEQ multiplex PCR assay. For the multiplex PCR, a mixture combining 60 forward primers for TCR Vbeta segments and 13 reverse primers for TCR Jbeta segments was used. TCRdb stores this immuneACCESS table with in-frame sequences only. Part of the clones is absent; in the studies checked, under half of the shortfall reflects unresolved V genes, and no reason is known for the rest. Present in this sample are around 120,000 clones, around four fifths of which were seen just once. 2.5% to 3.5% of the sample goes to the ten largest clones. Source material: PBMCs. Every receptor here comes from a boy between 2 and 10 years old in good health and CMV-seronegative.

As concerns this clone: Sequence at one end of the junction differs from germline and may be a read error. The chain employs TRBV7-9 and TRBJ1-1; possibly TRBD1 for D (6 bases). Germline V CDR1 and CDR2: SEHNR, FQNEAQ (reference sequence). The length of the CDR3 is 15 residues. The CDR3 spells CSSSSLGGANTEAFF. CDR3 bases: TGTTCCAGCAGCTCCTTAGGGGGGGCGAACACTGAAGCTTTCTTT.

The chain links TRBV9 to TRBJ2-1, with a tentative D call TRBD1 (5 bases). Per the germline V gene, CDR1 is SGDLS and CDR2 is YYNGEE. The V and J ends lost 0 bases and 5 bases respectively, with 12 bases between them. CDR3 length equals 15 residues. CDR3 protein: CASSVEGTGNNEQFF. CDR3 sequence (DNA): TGTGCCAGCAGCGTAGAAGGTACAGGCAACAATGAGCAGTTCTTC.

The chain couples TRBV5-6 to TRBJ1-3, with D unresolved. V gave up 0 bases and J gave up 4 bases, with 14 bases separating them. CDR1 SGHDT and CDR2 YYEEEE come from the germline V gene. The CDR3 totals 16 residues. The CDR3, as DNA: TGTGCCAGCAGCTTGGCAGGTTTTGGCTCGGGAAACACCATATATTTT. This encodes CASSLAGFGSGNTIYF.

The rearrangement joins TRBV4-3 to TRBJ1-2; possibly TRBD1 for D (6 bases). The V end lost 3 bases, the J end lost 4 bases, and 24 bases lay between the germline ends. The germline V gene has CDR1 LGHNA and CDR2 YSLEER. This CDR3 has 18 residues. The CDR3 DNA follows: TGCGCCAGCAGCCAGGCCAGGGGTCGGGGCGTAGGGCTCTATGGCTACACCTTC. Translated, it gives CASSQARGRGVGLYGYTF.

The chain is built from TRBV10-1 and TRBJ2-7; 8 bases are a match to TRBD2. Germline loops: CDR1 WNHNN, CDR2 SYGVQD (reference sequence). The CDR3 runs to 18 residues. The V gene end was trimmed by 5 bases and the J gene end by 1 base; junction bases not matched to a gene: 16. The DNA for the CDR3 is TGCGCCAGCAGTATATTTATTCGACTAGCGCCAACTTCCTACGAGCAGTACTTC. Translation gives CASSIFIRLAPTSYEQYF.

The genes are TRBV7-9 and TRBJ2-7, with a weak D call TRBD1 (6 bases). CDR1 and CDR2 (germline): SEHNR, FQNEAQ (reference sequence). Deletions cut 7 bases from V and 0 bases from J, with 7 bases between. This CDR3 has 12 amino acids. The CDR3 DNA sequence: TGTGCCAGCAAGGACAGCTCCTACGAGCAGTACTTC. It is translated as CASKDSSYEQYF.

The rearrangement links TRBV19 to TRBJ1-1; maybe TRBD1 (5 bases). This CDR3 comprises 15 residues. The germline V gene encodes CDR1 LNHDA and CDR2 SQIVND (reference sequence). Trimming shortened V by 7 bases and J by 0 bases, and 15 bases separated the two germline ends. The CDR3 reads CASTGRGGLNTEAFF. The CDR3 DNA is TGTGCCAGTACCGGGAGGGGAGGTCTGAACACTGAAGCTTTCTTT.

This clone has only a few counts. The V and J genes are TRBV11-2 and TRBJ1-5; no reliable D call. V lost 2 bases to trimming and J lost 4 bases, with 6 bases between them. CDR1 and CDR2 (germline): SGHAT, FQNNGV. The CDR3 is 13 amino acids. For the CDR3, the DNA is TGTGCCAGCAGCTTATTCGGGAATCAGCCCCAGCATTTT. Protein sequence: CASSLFGNQPQHF.

The gene calls are TRBV12-5 and TRBJ2-1; 9 bases are shared with TRBD1. Per the germline V gene, CDR1 is LGHNT and CDR2 is FRNRAP. The CDR3 loop spans 16 amino acids. J was trimmed by 15 bases and V by 0 bases; bases with no gene match: 15. The CDR3 loop is CASGLVLGQGTLSAFF. CDR3 in DNA: TGTGCTAGTGGTTTGGTACTCGGACAGGGGACCCTATCTGCGTTCTTC.

This chain connects TRBV5-1 to TRBJ2-1, with a tentative D call TRBD2 (7 bases). CDR1 SGHRS and CDR2 YFSETQ come from the germline V gene. CDR3 length: 19 amino acids. Trimming removed 0 bases from V and 2 bases from J, with 21 bases in between. The CDR3 DNA follows: TGCGCCAGCAGCTTGGAGGCGGGGGCAGACCGACGACCCTACAATGAGCAGTTCTTC. It encodes CASSLEAGADRRPYNEQFF.